This record looks at one T cell receptor (beta chain) sequence and its context. This sample was included in a study of Ad26.COV2.S vaccination and SARS-CoV-2 variants. The CDR3 is 15 amino acids. Germline CDR1 reads MDHEN; CDR2 reads SYDVKM. Trimming stripped 6 bases from V and 3 bases from J, with 18 bases between. TCRdb's copy holds only in-frame clones and misses some; the assay was immunoSEQ multiplex PCR. The sample has about 440,000 clones; approximately 90% are singletons. Specified treatment: over 15 received Ad26.COV2.S at low or high dose, single or two shots; a few received placebo; per-sample allocation not given. Collection of the samples took place on day 63 after the first injection of vaccine or placebo.

The rearrangement joins TRBV28 to TRBJ2-7, with D hard to call. The sequencing used peripheral blood, collected in a trial of Ad26.COV2.S vaccine versus placebo. The sequence was obtained from a person aged 18-60 years who received the Ad26.COV2.S COVID-19 vaccine or a placebo. The CDR3 loop is CASSPLRRDGYEQYF. Here the CDR3 DNA reads TGTGCCAGCAGCCCACTTAGGAGAGACGGCTACGAGCAGTACTTC.